Below, 10 T cell receptor beta chains from the same sample are listed, as sequenced in a study of cytomegalovirus exposure and HLA in healthy donors. PCR employed 60 Vbeta and 13 Jbeta primers. The data were produced by immunoSEQ multiplex PCR, yet TCRdb's version contains in-frame clones alone and is incomplete. The profile shows 150,000 or so clones, about 80% of them singletons. The sample comprised PBMCs. The receptors were gathered from a man aged 40-50 years in good health and CMV-seropositive.

Points on this clone: One junction end does not reproduce the germline sequence, and a read error may be involved. The V and J genes are TRBV7-9 and TRBJ1-1, with a weak D call TRBD1 (6 bases). Per germline, CDR1 SEHNR and CDR2 FQNEAQ (reference sequence). This CDR3 comprises 14 residues. CDR3 in DNA: TGTTCCAGCAGTCCCCCGGACAGTGGGACTGAAGCTTTCTTT. Its translation is CSSSPPDSGTEAFF. The variable domain in full, completed from reference TRBV7-9 and TRBJ1-1, reads DTGVSQNPRHKITKRGQNVTFRCDPISEHNRLYWYRQTLGQGPEFLTYFQNEAQLEKSRLLSDRFSAERPKGSFSTLEIQRTEQGDSAMYLCSSSPPDSGTEAFFGQGTRLTVV.

The chain joins TRBV28 to TRBJ2-7, with 7 bases identical to TRBD1. The junction had 9 bases not matched to a gene; V was cut back by 7 bases and J by 3 bases. Germline V gene sequence: CDR1 MDHEN, CDR2 SYDVKM. This CDR3 has 14 residues. The chain's CDR3 is CASTEAGTDYEQYF. In nucleotides, the CDR3 is TGTGCCAGCACCGAGGCCGGGACAGACTACGAGCAGTACTTC.

This clone was detected only a few times. The rearrangement uses TRBV6-1 and TRBJ2-5; the match to TRBD1 covers 12 bases. The DNA end is a closer match to TRBJ2-7, so the J assignment may be wrong. Per the germline V gene, CDR1 is MNHNS and CDR2 is SASEGT. The CDR3 sequence is 14 residues long. Here the CDR3 reads CASRGTGGAVEQYF. CDR3 DNA: TGTGCCAGCAGGGGGACAGGGGGCGCGGTCGAGCAGTACTTC.

This clone turned up a few times. The same CDR3 also results from other DNA sequences found in this sample. The V call is TRBV19, the J call TRBJ2-5; tentatively, D is TRBD1 (5 bases). Trimming pared 3 bases from V and 2 bases from J, leaving 7 bases between. The CDR3 runs 13 residues. Germline V gives CDR1 LNHDA, CDR2 SQIVND (reference sequence). CDR3 sequence reads: CASSMGQQETQYF. The DNA for the CDR3 is TGTGCCAGTAGTATGGGGCAGCAAGAGACCCAGTACTTC.

J is TRBJ2-3 and V is TRBV11-2; 9 nucleotides align to TRBD1. Germline trimming cut 5 bases from V and 3 bases from J; bases unmatched to any gene: 12. From germline, CDR1 is SGHAT and CDR2 FQNNGV. This CDR3 is 17 amino acids long. The CDR3 protein is CASSGDTGQGTTDTQYF. The DNA of the CDR3 is TGTGCCAGCAGCGGGGACACCGGACAGGGGACGACAGATACGCAGTATTTT.

This chain connects TRBV19 to TRBJ1-1; TRBD1 aligns across 8 bases. The germline V gene has CDR1 LNHDA and CDR2 SQIVND (reference sequence). The CDR3 sequence is 13 residues long. Losses at the gene ends were 9 bases for V and 6 bases for J; bases not matched to a gene: 9. CDR3 bases: TGTGCCAGCGGGGAGCAGGGGGCCTCTGAAGCTTTCTTT. Translation gives CASGEQGASEAFF.

V is TRBV6-5 and J is TRBJ2-3; 7 bases fit TRBD1. Germline-derived CDR1 and CDR2 are MNHEY and SVGAGI. V lost 6 bases to trimming and J lost 3 bases; unmatched junction nucleotides: 6. The CDR3 extends over 14 amino acids. The CDR3 DNA follows: TGTGCCAGCAGAAGGGGACAGAGTACAGATACGCAGTATTTT. Its translation: CASRRGQSTDTQYF.

This clone appeared once. This rearrangement joins TRBV11-2 to TRBJ2-7, with 7 positions matching TRBD2. This CDR3 has 14 amino acids. Germline assignment: CDR1 SGHAT and CDR2 FQNNGV. The ends lost 1 base at V and 4 bases at J; junction bases unmatched: 4. CDR3: CASSLGTGGYEQYF. The CDR3 DNA reads TGTGCCAGCAGCTTAGGTACGGGGGGTTACGAGCAGTACTTC.

The chain joins TRBV5-1 to TRBJ2-7; 7 bases agree with TRBD1. CDR1 SGHRS and CDR2 YFSETQ come from the germline V gene. The CDR3 spans 16 residues. V was clipped by 1 base and J by 2 bases; unmatched bases: 9. CDR3 amino acids: CASSLQGTEVTYEQYF. For the CDR3, the DNA is TGCGCCAGCAGCTTGCAGGGGACAGAGGTTACCTACGAGCAGTACTTC.

A few counts support this clone. CDR3 nucleotides: TGTGCCAGCAGGCCCCCCCTACTAGGGAGGGTACAAGAGACCCAGTACTTC. It yields the protein CASRPPLLGRVQETQYF. The gene calls are TRBV13 and TRBJ2-5; TRBD2 matches at 7 bases. Germline CDR1 is PRHDT and CDR2 is FYEKMQ (reference sequence). CDR3 length: 17 residues. The J segment lost 2 bases and the V segment lost 6 bases, leaving 15 bases of the junction unmatched.